The rows below give T cell receptor beta chains drawn from one sample of a study of blood T cell repertoires in COVID-19. Profiling relied on immunoSEQ multiplex PCR, and the TCRdb table lists in-frame clones only, not all of them. The sample lists approximately 120,000 clones, around four fifths occurring once. The sample taken for sequencing was peripheral blood. The receptors derive from a man in his fifties or sixties with acute or convalescent COVID-19. Both conserved end residues are part of each CDR3. Fields, in order: J gene, clone size, D gene, V gene, CDR3 protein, CDR3 DNA. A D gene is named only where the DNA matches it firmly. A row's size may be missing; if present it is once, few, many or a size class.

>TRBJ1-2|-|-|TRBV2
CASRAETDYGYTF
TGTGCCAGCAGGGCCGAGACAGATTATGGCTACACCTTC
>TRBJ1-2|-|-|TRBV6-5
CASSYSQENYGYTF
TGTGCCAGCAGTTACTCTCAGGAAAATTATGGCTACACCTTC
>TRBJ2-1|once|-|TRBV9
CASSVTGGSNEQFF
TGTGCCAGCAGCGTCACTGGGGGGTCCAATGAGCAGTTCTTC
>TRBJ1-2|-|-|TRBV28
CASSLREGRAYGYTF
TGTGCCAGCAGTTTAAGAGAGGGAAGGGCCTATGGCTACACCTTC
>TRBJ2-1|few|-|TRBV7-9
CASSRWTGRGRSDEQFF
TGTGCCAGCAGCCGGTGGACAGGGCGCGGGAGAAGCGATGAGCAGTTCTTC
>TRBJ1-1|-|-|TRBV9
CASSPRQQAGHTEAFF
TGTGCCAGCAGCCCGCGACAGCAGGCGGGACACACTGAAGCTTTCTTT
>TRBJ1-5|-|-|TRBV6-2/TRBV6-3
CASSYRQARYSNQPQHF
TGTGCCAGCAGTTACCGGCAGGCCCGATATAGCAATCAGCCCCAGCATTTT
>TRBJ1-1|-|-|TRBV4-2
CASSHGQGHRNTEAFF
TGTGCCAGCAGCCACGGGCAGGGACATAGGAACACTGAAGCTTTCTTT
>TRBJ2-3|few|TRBD1|TRBV3-1/TRBV3-2
CASSQVTGGVTDTQYF
TGTGCCAGCAGCCAAGTAACAGGGGGTGTGACAGATACGCAGTATTTT
>TRBJ2-5|-|-|TRBV25-1
CASSRKGDTMYQETQYF
TGTGCCAGCAGTAGGAAAGGGGACACTATGTACCAAGAGACCCAGTACTTC
>TRBJ1-5|-|TRBD1|TRBV6-6
CASSPGQHSNQPQHF
TGTGCCAGCAGTCCGGGACAGCATAGCAATCAGCCCCAGCATTTT
>TRBJ2-2|-|-|TRBV11-2
CASSLNRNSYTGELFF
TGTGCCAGCAGCTTAAACAGGAACAGCTACACCGGGGAGCTGTTTTTT
>TRBJ2-4|-|-|TRBV19
CASSPNEVPGAKNIQYF
TGTGCCAGTAGCCCAAACGAGGTTCCCGGAGCCAAAAACATTCAGTACTTC
>TRBJ1-2|-|-|TRBV7-8
CASSQGLRAYGYTF
TGTGCCAGCAGCCAAGGGTTGAGGGCGTATGGCTACACCTTC
>TRBJ1-2|-|TRBD1|TRBV9
CASSSRDRGNYGYTF
TGTGCCAGCAGCAGCCGGGACAGGGGAAACTATGGCTACACCTTC
>TRBJ2-7|-|TRBD1|TRBV5-4
CASHPGQGPYEQYF
TGTGCCAGCCACCCGGGACAGGGACCCTACGAGCAGTACTTC
>TRBJ2-7|-|TRBD2|TRBV11-2
CASSSGLAETYEQYF
TGTGCCAGCAGCTCGGGACTAGCTGAGACCTACGAGCAGTACTTC
>TRBJ2-7|few|TRBD2|TRBV2
CASSDSSKGLAGLGEQYF
TGTGCCAGCAGTGATTCGAGTAAGGGACTAGCGGGTTTGGGCGAGCAGTACTTC
>TRBJ1-2|once|-|TRBV10-3
CAISPVITAPYGYTF
TGTGCCATCAGCCCCGTAATCACAGCTCCCTATGGCTACACCTTC
>TRBJ1-6|once|TRBD1|TRBV27
CARSPFPGQGNSPLHF
TGTGCCAGATCCCCTTTTCCGGGACAGGGCAATTCACCCCTCCACTTT
>TRBJ2-5|-|TRBD2|TRBV5-1
CASSLGTRGETQYF
TGCGCCAGCAGCTTGGGGACTAGGGGAGAGACCCAGTACTTC
>TRBJ1-1|-|TRBD1|TRBV28
CASSPRTGEAFF
TGTGCCAGCAGTCCAAGGACAGGGGAAGCTTTCTTT
>TRBJ2-7|once|TRBD1|TRBV28
CATFDRVIYEQYF
TGTGCCACCTTCGACAGGGTAATATACGAGCAGTACTTC
>TRBJ1-2|-|TRBD1|TRBV6-5
CASGQGGKNYGYTF
TGTGCCAGCGGACAGGGGGGGAAAAACTATGGCTACACCTTC
>TRBJ2-6|few|-|TRBV7-9
CASSPSVAGANVLTF
TGTGCCAGCAGCCCAAGCGTGGCTGGGGCCAACGTCCTGACTTTC
>TRBJ1-1|-|TRBD1|TRBV5-1
CASSRGTAGTEAFF
TGCGCCAGCAGCCGAGGGACAGCCGGAACTGAAGCTTTCTTT
>TRBJ1-4|-|TRBD1|TRBV28
CASIRFIRDSNEKLFF
TGTGCCAGCATTCGTTTTATCCGGGACAGTAATGAAAAACTGTTTTTT
>TRBJ2-4|once|TRBD1|TRBV2
CASRGLQGENIQYF
TGTGCCAGCAGAGGACTACAGGGGGAAAACATTCAGTACTTC
>TRBJ2-1|once|-|TRBV2
CASSDVGGNEQFF
TGTGCCAGCAGCGACGTAGGGGGAAATGAGCAGTTCTTC
>TRBJ2-4|-|TRBD1|TRBV18
CASSPRTGADIQYF
TGTGCCAGCTCACCAAGGACAGGGGCGGACATTCAGTACTTC
>TRBJ2-1|-|TRBD2|TRBV6-1
CASSEPGLAGGRNEQFF
TGTGCCAGCAGTGAACCGGGACTAGCGGGAGGTCGCAATGAGCAGTTCTTC
>TRBJ1-2|-|TRBD1|TRBV29-1
CSVEGQGAEDYYGYTF
TGCAGCGTTGAGGGACAGGGGGCGGAGGATTACTATGGCTACACCTTC
>TRBJ1-2|-|-|TRBV28
CASSSYSWSHGYTF
TGTGCCAGCAGTTCCTACTCCTGGAGTCATGGCTACACCTTC
>TRBJ1-1|-|TRBD1|TRBV15
CATSKDRGRRPEAFF
TGTGCCACCAGCAAGGACAGGGGCCGCCGCCCTGAAGCTTTCTTT
>TRBJ1-1|-|TRBD1|TRBV30
CAWSRGQGLEAFF
TGTGCCTGGAGTAGGGGACAGGGACTAGAAGCTTTCTTT
>TRBJ2-7|-|-|TRBV20-1
CSQRRTYEQYF
TGCAGCCAGCGGAGAACCTACGAGCAGTACTTC
>TRBJ2-3|-|TRBD2|TRBV5-6
CASSLPWTSGTDTQYF
TGTGCCAGCAGCTTGCCCTGGACTAGCGGCACAGATACGCAGTATTTT
>TRBJ1-6|-|-|TRBV7-9
CASSFSLQMALHF
TGTGCCAGCAGCTTCTCCCTACAGATGGCCCTCCACTTT
>TRBJ2-7|few|TRBD1|TRBV2
CASSEGQGEQYF
TGTGCCAGCAGCGAGGGACAGGGAGAGCAGTACTTC
>TRBJ2-5|-|TRBD2|TRBV9
CASSLGLAGAVQETQYF
TGTGCCAGCAGCCTCGGACTAGCGGGAGCCGTACAAGAGACCCAGTACTTC
>TRBJ2-1|-|-|TRBV4-2
CASSPARRGSYNEQFF
TGTGCCAGCAGCCCTGCGAGGAGGGGATCCTACAATGAGCAGTTCTTC
>TRBJ1-1|-|-|TRBV18
CASRGILNTEAFF
TGTGCCAGCCGGGGGATTTTGAACACTGAAGCTTTCTTT